This T cell receptor (beta chain) was sequenced for a study of cytomegalovirus exposure and HLA in healthy donors. Findings and limits, study-wide: V segments that were indistinguishable, TRBV6-2 and TRBV6-3 among them, were omitted from analysis. After further analysis at a later stage, 15,000 to 20,000 TCR beta sequences were associated with HLA alleles at 0.05 false discovery rate. Sequencing likely caused a cluster of highly shared sequence variants.

This clone was counted between two and nine times. Antigen specificity is unknown. The study ran its PCR with 60 Vbeta and 13 Jbeta primers. Method: immunoSEQ multiplex PCR; TCRdb's copy keeps in-frame clones and lacks some. Of a few hundred thousand clones in the sample, about 82% were seen once. Per the germline V gene, CDR1 is SEHNR and CDR2 is FQNEAQ (reference sequence). The CDR3 has 16 amino acids. With V trimmed by 5 bases and J by 3 bases, 4 bases remained unmatched. The J gene is TRBJ2-3, the V gene TRBV7-9, with 14 bases matching TRBD2. The clonotype was recovered from a man aged 30 to 39 in good health and CMV-seronegative. The sample taken for sequencing was PBMCs. The CDR3 DNA reads as TGTGCCAGCAGCCCAGGGACTAGCGGGGGAACAGATACGCAGTATTTT. This sequence encodes CASSPGTSGGTDTQYF.